This T cell receptor beta chain was recorded in a study of blood T cells in healthy people across ages (dated by TCRdb to the mid-2010s). Concerning the study at large: In model experiments, template switching captured roughly one uniquely barcoded TCR beta cDNA molecule for every two T cells. To avoid experimental bias, donors of different ages were randomly spread across the sequencing lanes. For two donors (one aged 18 to 30 and one aged 80 or older), the study analyzed two additional independent replicas of 1 million unique cDNA reads from the same blood draw. The donors were split into four age groups: young (average about 15 years), middle-aged (around 40), aged (over 55) and long-lived (under 90). The study measured age-related changes in TCR beta repertoire diversity using deep sequencing normalized with unique cDNA molecular identifiers. The research as a whole found: Since profiling was done on bulk unsorted PBMCs, naive and antigen-experienced compartments could not be conclusively compared. Observed TCR beta diversity correlated strongly with the percentage of naive T cells measured by flow cytometry. Observed TCR beta diversity per million T cells fell roughly linearly with age, and a significant reduction was already apparent by age about 36. Compared with the aged group, the long-lived group had more naive CD4+ T cells, fewer expanded clones and increased TCR diversity, a pattern suggesting age selection. Estimates of total diversity from one million sequenced T cells were regarded as lower bounds and underestimates. Because donor CMV infection status was unknown, age-related changes in expanded clonotypes were potentially confounded.

About this clonotype: It has no known antigen specificity. Germline and junction disagree at one end, which may indicate a read error.

The protocol used for the library was 5' RACE. Sequencing took place on an Illumina HiSeq 2500. A second about 7 to 12 cycle PCR used a sample-barcoded 5' primer and a J-beta primer mix. A unique molecular identifier was introduced onto each TCR beta cDNA molecule by a template-switch 5' adaptor carrying 12 random nucleotides. At least 2.5 million CDR3-containing paired-end reads were obtained from each sample. The Mint cDNA synthesis kit, primed by a TRBC-specific oligonucleotide, was used to synthesize first-strand cDNA from all RNA. Following uracil-DNA glycosylase treatment, all cDNA underwent a first 18-cycle PCR with the universal primers M1SS and BC2_uni_R. The authors' analysis ran thus. Each sample was normalized by randomly selecting 1 million high-quality reads, each carrying a distinct molecular identifier. Instead of being binned into consensus sequences, reads that shared molecular identifiers were thrown out. CDR3 identification, clonotype clustering and error correction used MiTCR with a Q25 quality threshold and the strictest error-elimination algorithm. A nonparametric unseen species model with Euler transformation was used to estimate a lower bound on total TCR beta diversity. TCRdb applied fastp at Q25 and MiXCR to the public reads, then kept only in-frame beta chains. Here each entry gathers all rows of one CDR3 protein and keeps the most common genes and DNA. The V and J calls come from TCRdb's annotation, not from the publication. This sample holds about 1.5 million distinct CDR3 sequences; about 42% were observed only once. The ten biggest clones cover under 5% of the sample.

Donors were a few dozen systemically healthy Caucasian individuals from Russia aged about 6 to 100 years. Each donor gave about 11 milliliters of peripheral blood, drawn into EDTA-treated Vacutainer tubes. Ficoll-Paque density-gradient centrifugation was used to isolate PBMCs, with at least 7 million per sample. Trizol reagent was used to extract total RNA from PBMCs, with at least 5.5 micrograms per sample. For every donor, an aliquot of PBMCs went through flow cytometry to measure the percentages of naive CD45RAhigh/CD27high T cells. Its CDR3 holds 15 amino acids, cysteine through phenylalanine. Only the CDR3 DNA is retained, 45 bases long and in frame from the first base. The germline V gene provides CDR1 MGHDK and CDR2 SYGVNS.

The sample comprised blood. The V gene is TRBV25-1 and the J gene is TRBJ2-3; the junction holds 8 bases that match TRBD1. The sequence was obtained from a woman aged 18-35 years in good health. The DNA sequence is given as TGTGCCAGCAGTGCCGGGACAGGAGAGACAGATACGCGGTATTTT. It codes for CASSAGTGETDTRYF.